The sequence of this T cell receptor (beta chain) was determined in a study of OX40 agonist ivuxolimab in advanced cancers. The V and J ends lost 6 bases and 7 bases, in that order; junction bases with no gene match: 12. Germline V gene sequence: CDR1 WNHNN, CDR2 SYGVQD (reference sequence). The CDR3 has 15 amino acids. About this clone: Its matching antigen is unknown.

Study results and caveats: Expanded clones were, on average, more numerous in CD8+ T cells than in CD4+. Clones of CD4+ and CD8+ blood T cells grew by week 6 at doses of 0.1 to 3.0 mg/kg.

Sequencing was performed with immunoSEQ multiplex PCR; in TCRdb, only in-frame clones are kept and a portion is missing. The sample contains about 71,000 clones, 91% of which appear only once. The sample in question was CD4+ or CD8+ T cells sorted from blood, obtained in a trial of the OX40 agonist ivuxolimab. The source of this sequence is an adult with an advanced solid tumor such as melanoma, head and neck, liver or kidney cancer. This chain connects TRBV10-1 to TRBJ2-5; 9 bases map to TRBD2. The CDR3 nucleotides are TGCGCCAGCAGATTAGCGGGAGAACCGGAATGGACCCAGTACTTC. Translating gives CASRLAGEPEWTQYF.